Presented here are 17 T cell receptor beta chains from one specimen sequenced in a study of blood T cell repertoires in COVID-19. Here immunoSEQ multiplex PCR was the method, and the copy in TCRdb shows in-frame clones only, minus some. The data show 25,000 to 35,000 clones, roughly 90% seen once. What was sequenced was peripheral blood. The source is a human donor in a cohort sampled during active COVID-19.

This chain uses TRBV9 with TRBJ2-2, with TRBD2 as a possible D gene (6 bases). This CDR3 is built from 16 residues. Trimming left V 0 bases short and J 2 bases short, with 11 bases between. CDR1 and CDR2 (germline): SGDLS, YYNGEE. In DNA form, the CDR3 reads TGTGCCAGCAGCGTAGCGTCGGGAGTTAACACCGGGGAGCTGTTTTTT. Protein sequence: CASSVASGVNTGELFF.

The gene calls are TRBV7-2 and TRBJ2-1, with D hard to call. In germline, CDR1 is SGHTA, CDR2 FQGNSA. Trimming stripped 1 base from V and 4 bases from J, with 8 bases between. This CDR3 has 14 amino acids. The CDR3 DNA reads TGTGCCAGCAGCTTAGGTTCTACTTACAATGAGCAGTTCTTC. Protein: CASSLGSTYNEQFF.

This sequence joins TRBV7-8 and TRBJ1-3; 7 bases map to TRBD1. Per germline, CDR1 SGHVS and CDR2 FQNEAQ. The length of the CDR3 is 16 residues. J was trimmed by 2 bases and V by 5 bases; bases with no gene match: 9. The CDR3 spells CASSQAPTGAGNTIYF. DNA for the CDR3: TGTGCCAGCAGCCAGGCCCCTACAGGGGCTGGAAACACCATATATTTT.

The chain employs TRBV18 and TRBJ2-1; 14 nucleotides agree with TRBD2. J gave up 6 bases and V 3 bases, and 4 bases lay outside the gene matches. Per germline, CDR1 KGHSH and CDR2 LQKENI. This CDR3 comprises 16 residues. CDR3 in DNA: TGTGCCAGCTCACCGACTAGCGGGAGGGTTTCCAATGAGCAGTTCTTC. It encodes CASSPTSGRVSNEQFF.

The chain recombines TRBV7-8 with TRBJ2-7; 7 positions match TRBD1. Germline V CDR1 and CDR2: SGHVS, FQNEAQ. V trimming: 0 bases; J trimming: 4 bases; junction bases outside the gene matches: 3. The CDR3 is 14 amino acids. DNA for the CDR3: TGTGCCAGCAGCTTAGCAGGGGGCGGGTACGAGCAGTACTTC. Its translation: CASSLAGGGYEQYF.

The DNA of the CDR3 is TGCGCCAGCATGGTGGGGGTAGCGGGAGCTGTCTACAATGAGCAGTTCTTC. It codes for CASMVGVAGAVYNEQFF. The V gene is TRBV5-1, the J gene TRBJ2-1; TRBD2 matches at 9 bases. The germline V gene encodes CDR1 SGHRS and CDR2 YFSETQ. Trimming took 6 bases from V and 3 from J; bases not matched to a gene: 13. This CDR3 has 17 amino acids.

The rearrangement uses TRBV7-3 and TRBJ2-1; 10 nucleotides align to TRBD2. J lost 4 bases, V lost 5 bases, and 5 bases had no gene match. CDR3 length: 15 amino acids. Germline-derived CDR1 and CDR2 are SGHTA and FQGTGA. This CDR3 is CASSPGTSEYNEQFF. The CDR3 DNA sequence: TGTGCCAGCAGCCCGGGGACTAGCGAGTACAATGAGCAGTTCTTC.

This chain uses TRBV3-1 (or the pseudogene TRBV3-2) with TRBJ2-2; D not certain. Germline V gives CDR1 LGHDT, CDR2 YNNKEL (reference sequence). There are 14 residues in the CDR3. With 2 bases removed from V and 3 bases from J, the gap between germline ends came to 7 bases. The CDR3 DNA follows: TGTGCCAGCAGCCAAATGGCAGACACCGGGGAGCTGTTTTTT. Protein: CASSQMADTGELFF.

The V gene is TRBV30, the J gene TRBJ2-2; no clear D. The V end was cut by 0 bases, the J end by 8 bases, with 7 bases between. The CDR3 has 12 amino acids. The germline gives CDR1 GTSNPN, CDR2 SVGIG (reference sequence). The CDR3 coding sequence is TGTGCCTGGAGTGTACTTTGGGGGGAGCTGTTTTTT. Amino acid sequence: CAWSVLWGELFF.

The chain combines TRBV7-2 with TRBJ2-7; 10 bases line up with TRBD1. V lost 0 bases, J lost 7 bases, and 6 bases stayed unmatched. Germline CDR1 is SGHTA and CDR2 is FQGNSA. There are 15 residues in the CDR3. The CDR3 DNA reads as TGTGCCAGCAGCTTAGCTATTCTGGGACAGGGGGAGCAGTACTTC. This sequence encodes CASSLAILGQGEQYF.

This rearrangement joins TRBV5-1 to TRBJ2-2; the D gene is possibly TRBD1 (6 bases). From germline, CDR1 is SGHRS and CDR2 YFSETQ. The ends were cut back, 3 bases at V and 1 base at J, with 13 bases in the middle. CDR3 size: 16 residues. This CDR3 reads CASSSSGQLNTGELFF. CDR3 bases: TGCGCCAGCAGCTCCTCTGGACAGTTGAACACCGGGGAGCTGTTTTTT.

The rearrangement links TRBV3-1 (or the pseudogene TRBV3-2) to TRBJ2-3; 7 positions match TRBD2. This CDR3 region has 18 residues. Per germline, CDR1 LGHDT and CDR2 YNNKEL (reference sequence). The trim removed 3 bases at V and 0 bases at J, leaving 12 bases unmatched. In DNA form, the CDR3 reads TGTGCCAGCAGCCACCTCCTCCTCCGGACTAGTAGCACAGATACGCAGTATTTT. Protein product: CASSHLLLRTSSTDTQYF.

The chain has TRBV4-3 and TRBJ1-2; perhaps TRBD1 as D (6 bases). There are 15 residues in the CDR3. The V end was cut by 4 bases, the J end by 4 bases, with 16 bases between. Germline V gene data show CDR1 as LGHNA and CDR2 as YSLEER. The CDR3 spells CASSPAPQGIYGYTF. The CDR3, as DNA: TGCGCCAGCAGCCCCGCCCCACAGGGTATCTATGGCTACACCTTC.

Notes on this clone: This CDR3 is also generated by other DNA sequences in the sample. The J gene is TRBJ2-1, the V gene TRBV19; 8 bases align to TRBD1. The germline V gene encodes CDR1 LNHDA and CDR2 SQIVND (reference sequence). The ends lost 1 base at V and 7 bases at J; junction bases unmatched: 0. There are 13 residues in the CDR3. CDR3 nucleotide sequence: TGTGCCAGTAGTATAGGACAGGGGAATGAGCAGTTCTTC. This gives the protein CASSIGQGNEQFF.

The chain joins TRBV3-1 (or the pseudogene TRBV3-2) to TRBJ2-7; D gene uncertain. Germline V CDR1 and CDR2: LGHDT, YNNKEL (reference sequence). The CDR3 extends over 12 amino acids. Trimming removed 4 bases at V and 11 bases at J, with 15 bases between. The CDR3 bases are TGTGCCAGCAGCCGCCGCGGCGCCCCCGAGTACTTC. It encodes CASSRRGAPEYF.

The chain uses TRBV7-2 and TRBJ2-1; D unresolved. CDR1 SGHTA and CDR2 FQGNSA come from the germline V gene. The CDR3 extends over 11 amino acids. The ends were cut back, 5 bases at V and 7 bases at J, with 6 bases in the middle. The CDR3 reads CASSPVNEQFF. CDR3 sequence (DNA): TGTGCCAGCAGCCCAGTAAATGAGCAGTTCTTC.

This clone was seen only once. The rearrangement joins TRBV4-3 to TRBJ2-5; 10 bases agree with TRBD2. The CDR3 length is 16 residues. CDR1 LGHNA and CDR2 YSLEER come from the germline V gene. With V trimmed by 1 base and J by 5 bases, 7 bases remained unmatched. The CDR3 reads CASSQVLAGVGETQYF. DNA of the CDR3: TGCGCCAGCAGCCAAGTCCTAGCGGGAGTCGGGGAGACCCAGTACTTC.